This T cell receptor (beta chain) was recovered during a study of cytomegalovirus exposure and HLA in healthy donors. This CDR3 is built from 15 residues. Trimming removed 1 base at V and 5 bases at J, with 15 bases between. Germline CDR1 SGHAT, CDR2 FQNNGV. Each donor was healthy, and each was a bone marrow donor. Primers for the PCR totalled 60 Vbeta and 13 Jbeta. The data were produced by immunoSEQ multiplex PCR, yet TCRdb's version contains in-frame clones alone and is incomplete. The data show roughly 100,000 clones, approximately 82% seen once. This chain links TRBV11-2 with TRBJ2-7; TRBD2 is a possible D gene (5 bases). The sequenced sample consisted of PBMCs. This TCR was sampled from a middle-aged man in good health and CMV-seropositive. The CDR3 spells CASSLVEGTGNEQYF. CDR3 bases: TGTGCCAGCAGCTTAGTTGAGGGAACGGGGAACGAGCAGTACTTC.